The 19 T cell receptor beta chains in this list originate from one sample, sequenced in a study of tumor and adjacent non-tumor tissue in lung cancer. TCRbeta libraries were built with three rounds of nested PCR, modified from ARM-PCR. TCRdb re-called the multiplex PCR reads with MiXCR, one entry per CDR3 protein. In the table there are 60,000 to 100,000 distinct CDR3 sequences, 76% of which are singletons. RNA was extracted from bulk tissue without any cell sorting. The normal lung tissue was taken more than 3 cm from the tumor edge. The sequenced material came from distant non-tumor lung tissue. The receptors stem from a man between 65 and 85 years old with non-small cell lung cancer.

Points on this clonotype: Being one base from a much bigger clone, this may be a read error. The chain has TRBV6-6 and TRBJ1-5; the match to TRBD1 covers 9 bases. Germline V gene data show CDR1 as MNHNY and CDR2 as SVGAGI (reference sequence). This CDR3 has 15 residues. The CDR3 DNA reads as TGTGCCAGCAGTATCACAGGGGGCTTCAATCAGCGCCAGCATTTT. Protein: CASSITGGFNQRQHF.

A word on this clonotype: Germline and junction disagree at one end, which may indicate a read error. The chain uses TRBV20-1 and TRBJ2-3, with D perhaps TRBD1 or TRBD2 (6 bases each). The CDR3 loop spans 14 amino acids. Germline assignment: CDR1 DFQATT and CDR2 SNEGSKA (reference sequence). CDR3 in amino acids: CSTRVRGAGDTQYF. CDR3 in DNA: TGCAGTACTAGAGTGAGGGGGGCAGGAGATACGCAGTATTTT.

The sample holds many counts of this clonotype. The rearrangement uses TRBV28 and TRBJ2-7; the match to TRBD2 covers 9 bases. J was trimmed by 0 bases and V by 3 bases; bases with no gene match: 12. Germline V CDR1 and CDR2: MDHEN, SYDVKM. The CDR3 sequence is 18 residues long. The CDR3 DNA follows: TGTGCCAGCAGTTTGCCCCCTGGGGTAGCGGGAGACTCCTACGAGCAGTACTTC. It encodes CASSLPPGVAGDSYEQYF.

Notes on this clonotype: The junction departs from germline at one end; a sequencing error may be responsible. The chain recombines TRBV5-5 with TRBJ2-3; maybe TRBD2 (7 bases). Germline V lookup: CDR1 SGHKS, CDR2 YYEKEE (reference sequence). CDR3 length: 16 residues. This CDR3 reads CASSLTQSGGTDTHYF. In DNA form, the CDR3 reads TGTGCCAGCAGCCTGACCCAATCGGGGGGCACAGATACGCATTATTTT.

A word on this clonotype: One junction end disagrees with the germline gene, perhaps due to a read error. This chain joins TRBV14 and TRBJ2-5; possibly TRBD2 for D (5 bases). CDR1 and CDR2 from the germline V gene are SGHDN and FVKESK. The CDR3 is 15 residues long. CDR3 coding DNA: TGTGCCAGCAGCCAGCTACTAACGGGAATAGAGACCCAGCACTTC. Residues: CASSQLLTGIETQHF.

Note on this clonotype: One junction end disagrees with the germline gene, perhaps due to a read error. As DNA, the CDR3 is TGCACCAGCATTGGAAACAGGGGGTCGGTCACCGAGGAGCTGTTTTTT. It is translated as CTSIGNRGSVTEELFF. The rearrangement joins TRBV10-1 to TRBJ2-2; 8 nucleotides match TRBD1. The CDR3 totals 16 residues. CDR1 is WNHNN and CDR2 is SYGVQD in the germline V gene (reference sequence).

Concerning this clonotype itself: The germline gene is not matched at one end of the junction; a read error may be the cause. The CDR3 protein is CASGLTAGTQPQNF. In DNA, the CDR3 is TGCGCTAGTGGCCTTACCGCTGGCACTCAGCCCCAGAATTTT. V and J are TRBV12-5 and TRBJ1-5; D not resolved. Germline V gene data show CDR1 as LGHNT and CDR2 as FRNRAP. The CDR3 spans 14 residues.

The V call is TRBV7-9, the J call TRBJ1-3; no reliable D call. The V gene lost 3 bases and the J gene lost 0 bases, with 12 bases spanning the gap. From germline, CDR1 is SEHNR and CDR2 FQNEAQ (reference sequence). The CDR3 totals 16 residues. The CDR3: CASSFLSAFSGNTIYF. In nucleotides, the CDR3 is TGTGCCAGCAGCTTTCTTAGTGCATTCTCTGGAAACACCATATATTTT.

A remark on this clonotype: The junction and the germline gene differ at one end; a read error may be behind it. V and J are TRBV7-9 and TRBJ2-6, with TRBD1 as a possible D gene (5 bases). Germline loops: CDR1 SEHNR, CDR2 FQNEAQ (reference sequence). The CDR3 has 15 residues. In DNA, the CDR3 is TGTGCCAGCAGCTTAGATTTTTATGGGGCCAACATCCTGACTTTC. Encoded protein: CASSLDFYGANILTF.

Only a few counts were recorded for this clonotype. One end of the junction does not line up with germline, which may come from a read error. This chain connects TRBV10-2 to TRBJ2-2; D may be TRBD2 (6 bases). The CDR3 covers 13 residues. Germline values: CDR1 WSHSY, CDR2 SAAADI. The chain's CDR3 is CASSSVRIRELFF. The CDR3 region has the DNA TGCGCCAGCAGTTCCGTCAGGATTCGGGAGTTGTTTTTT.

Comment on this clonotype: The germline gene is not matched at one end of the junction; a read error may be the cause. V and J are TRBV7-8 and TRBJ2-5, with a possible D match to TRBD1 (6 bases). Germline V lookup: CDR1 SGHVS, CDR2 FQNEAQ. This CDR3 spans 17 amino acids. CDR3 residues: CTSSLGIGGYLLETQYF. CDR3 DNA: TGTACCAGCAGCTTAGGGATAGGGGGATACCTCCTAGAGACCCAGTACTTC.

To note about this clonotype: The missing conserved phenylalanine or tryptophan at the end of this CDR3 makes a read error likely. The chain recombines TRBV11-2 with TRBJ2-7, with TRBD2 as a possible D gene (6 bases). Trimming took off 0 bases at V and 4 bases at J, with 13 bases between the two ends. Germline CDR1 reads SGHAT; CDR2 reads FQNNGV. This CDR3 has 15 amino acids. The CDR3 sequence: CASSLDQGGMYEQYL. DNA of the CDR3: TGTGCCAGCAGCTTAGACCAGGGAGGCATGTACGAGCAGTACTTA.

As for this clonotype: A read error may produce the germline difference seen at one junction end. This rearrangement joins TRBV12-3 or TRBV12-4 to TRBJ1-1; no definite D call. The CDR3 has 12 amino acids. The DNA of the CDR3 is TGTGCCAGCAGCGGTTCCCAGACTGAAGATTTCTTT. It translates to CASSGSQTEDFF.

Notes on this clonotype: Mismatch with germline at one junction end may stem from a read error. The chain recombines TRBV20-1 with TRBJ2-3, with 7 bases aligning to TRBD2. This CDR3 region has 14 residues. CDR1 DFQATT and CDR2 SNEGSKA come from the germline V gene (reference sequence). The CDR3 loop is CSAKLAHSTDMQYF. The CDR3 DNA follows: TGCAGTGCTAAACTAGCGCATAGCACAGATATGCAGTATTTT.

This clonotype ranks as large (0.1 to 1%). The chain joins TRBV11-2 to TRBJ2-3; 7 nucleotides agree with TRBD1. There are 14 residues in the CDR3. Per germline, CDR1 SGHAT and CDR2 FQNNGV. V dropped 4 bases and J dropped 4; count of bases not matched to a gene: 5. CDR3 amino acids: CASSSQGFSDTQYF. In DNA form, the CDR3 reads TGTGCCAGCAGCTCACAGGGGTTCTCAGATACGCAGTATTTT.

This clonotype has a single count. One end of the junction does not line up with germline, which may come from a read error. V is TRBV11-1 and J is TRBJ2-1, with 8 bases that match TRBD2. CDR1 is SGHAT and CDR2 is FQDESV in the germline V gene (reference sequence). The CDR3 length is 16 residues. The CDR3 DNA follows: TGTGCCAGCAGTCCTCTAACTAGCGGCAAAAACGATGAGCAGTCCTTC. Translated: CASSPLTSGKNDEQSF.

Remarks on this clonotype: Sequence at one end of the junction differs from germline and may be a read error. The genes are TRBV11-2 and TRBJ2-2; possible D gene TRBD2, 6 bases. CDR1 and CDR2 (germline): SGHAT, FQNNGV. CDR3 size: 16 residues. In nucleotides, the CDR3 is TGTGCCAGCAGCTTAGTAGGAACGGGGGTTGCCGGGGAGCTGTCTTTT. Translated: CASSLVGTGVAGELSF.

As to this clonotype: An end of the junction differs from the germline gene, which may be a read error. J is TRBJ2-3 and V is TRBV6-4, with D uncertain. The length of the CDR3 is 15 residues. Looked up from germline, CDR1 is MRHNA and CDR2 is SNTAGT. The chain's CDR3 is CATSDGTSGTDTQYF. In DNA, the CDR3 is TGTGCCACCAGTGACGGAACTTCGGGCACAGATACGCAGTATTTT.

In the case of this clonotype: A junction boundary mismatches the germline segment, possibly from a read error. V and J are TRBV29-1 and TRBJ2-1, with a tentative D call TRBD2 (5 bases). Germline CDR1 and CDR2: SQVTM and ANQGSEA. The CDR3 totals 18 residues. CDR3 sequence (DNA): TGCAACGTTGATAACGGGGTTAGTAAGATTGTCTCCTACAATGAGCAGTTCTTC. This encodes CNVDNGVSKIVSYNEQFF.